The present TCR beta chain was sequenced within a study of CD8 T cells in ankylosing spondylitis. Overall study findings and caveats: Clones tied to disease were said to be significantly enriched in matched ankylosing spondylitis synovial fluid. In ankylosing spondylitis blood, a motif of roughly 8 highly homologous TCR beta variants appeared characteristic.

Each TCR beta library was made by quantitative 5'-RACE that incorporated molecular barcodes. TCRdb reprocessed the 5' RACE reads via MiXCR and lists one record per CDR3 protein. The sample yields about 450,000 distinct CDR3 sequences, about 25% seen once. This clonotype has only a few counts. Its specificity is unknown. CDR3 size: 14 residues. Between the trimmed V and J ends, which lost 3 bases and 2 bases, there was a span of 10 bases. Looked up from germline, CDR1 is SGHVS and CDR2 is FQNEAQ. The chain employs TRBV7-8 and TRBJ2-5; the D gene is possibly TRBD2 (5 bases). The clonotype comes from a male donor with ankylosing spondylitis. The specimen sequenced was blood, either unsorted or a sorted T cell fraction (not recorded which). The CDR3 region has the DNA TGTGCCAGCAGCTTTTTGACGGGACAAGAGACCCAGTACTTC. Translating it yields CASSFLTGQETQYF.